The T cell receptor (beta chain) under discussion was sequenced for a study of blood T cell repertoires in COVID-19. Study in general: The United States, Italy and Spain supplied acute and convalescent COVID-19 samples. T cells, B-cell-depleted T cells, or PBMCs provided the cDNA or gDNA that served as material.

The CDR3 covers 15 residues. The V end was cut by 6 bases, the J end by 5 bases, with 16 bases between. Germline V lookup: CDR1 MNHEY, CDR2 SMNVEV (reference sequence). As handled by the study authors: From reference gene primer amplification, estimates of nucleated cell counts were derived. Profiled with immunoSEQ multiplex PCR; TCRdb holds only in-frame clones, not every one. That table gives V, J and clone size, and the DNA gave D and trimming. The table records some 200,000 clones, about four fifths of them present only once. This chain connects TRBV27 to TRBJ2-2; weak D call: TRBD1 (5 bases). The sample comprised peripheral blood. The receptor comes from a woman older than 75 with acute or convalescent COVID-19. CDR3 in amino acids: CASSKQGYYTGELFF. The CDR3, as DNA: TGTGCCAGCAGCAAGCAGGGTTACTATACCGGGGAGCTGTTTTTT.